The 21 T cell receptor beta chains below all came from one sample that was sequenced in a study of OX40 agonist ivuxolimab in advanced cancers. Profiling relied on immunoSEQ multiplex PCR, and the TCRdb table lists in-frame clones only, not all of them. The profile shows about 52,000 clones, 80% to 95% of them singletons. The source was CD4+ or CD8+ T cells sorted from blood, collected in a trial of the OX40 agonist ivuxolimab. The receptors were gathered from an adult with an advanced solid tumor such as melanoma, head and neck, liver or kidney cancer.

This clone was counted once. The rearrangement joins TRBV7-6 to TRBJ2-1; 13 bases map to TRBD2. The germline CDR1 and CDR2 sequences are SGHVS and FNYEAQ. This CDR3 has 16 amino acids. J was trimmed by 7 bases and V by 5 bases; bases with no gene match: 8. This CDR3 reads CASSPGTSGIRNEQFF. The CDR3 nucleotides read TGTGCCAGCAGCCCCGGGACTAGCGGGATAAGGAATGAGCAGTTCTTC.

This chain uses TRBV7-9 with TRBJ2-7; TRBD2 aligns across 12 bases. Per the germline V gene, CDR1 is SEHNR and CDR2 is FQNEAQ (reference sequence). The CDR3 is made up of 16 amino acids. After removal of 5 bases from V and 0 bases from J, the junction contained 5 bases not matched to a gene. CDR3 DNA sequence: TGTGCCAGCAGCCCCCCTAGCGGGAGGGCCTCCTACGAGCAGTACTTC. Translated, it gives CASSPPSGRASYEQYF.

The chain recombines TRBV4-3 with TRBJ2-3; no clear D. The V gene's germline CDR1 is LGHNA and CDR2 YSLEER. V lost 1 base and J 2 bases, leaving 4 bases between the germline ends. The CDR3 spans 13 residues. The CDR3 sequence is CASSQGDTDTQYF. The CDR3 DNA is TGCGCCAGCAGCCAAGGCGACACAGATACGCAGTATTTT.

The chain carries TRBV7-9 and TRBJ2-3; 7 bases align to TRBD1. CDR1 SEHNR and CDR2 FQNEAQ come from the germline V gene (reference sequence). The V and J ends lost 5 bases and 8 bases, in that order; junction bases with no gene match: 19. The CDR3 totals 17 residues. The CDR3 sequence is CASSPRQGDLYKGTQYF. The CDR3 DNA reads TGTGCCAGCAGCCCTAGACAGGGAGACCTTTACAAGGGTACGCAGTATTTT.

This clone was counted a single time. The V gene is TRBV11-1, the J gene TRBJ2-5; TRBD2 matches 9 bases. The CDR3 runs to 19 residues. In germline, CDR1 is SGHAT, CDR2 FQDESV (reference sequence). Trimming at V came to 4 bases and at J to 3 bases, leaving 18 bases not matched to a gene. The CDR3 region is CASSSSPVSGRGGKETQYF. CDR3 nucleotides: TGTGCCAGCAGCTCATCACCTGTTAGCGGGAGAGGAGGAAAAGAGACCCAGTACTTC.

As to this clone: This specimen includes other DNA sequences encoding the same CDR3. The chain is built from TRBV7-2 and TRBJ2-3; D call uncertain. Germline V gives CDR1 SGHTA, CDR2 FQGNSA. The CDR3 loop spans 14 amino acids. V lost 3 bases and J lost 0, with 7 bases in between. The chain's CDR3 is CASSFLDSTDTQYF. The CDR3 DNA reads as TGTGCCAGCAGCTTCTTAGACAGCACAGATACGCAGTATTTT.

The chain carries TRBV10-3 and TRBJ2-1; unclear D gene. CDR3 length equals 9 residues. Trimming stripped 7 bases from V and 15 bases from J, with 10 bases between. CDR1 is ENHRY, CDR2 SYGVKD, per germline. This chain's CDR3 is CAINSRGFF. In DNA form, the CDR3 reads TGTGCCATCAATTCCCGTGGGTTCTTC.

The chain is built from TRBV16 and TRBJ2-7, with D hard to call. The V end was cut by 0 bases, the J end by 1 base, with 7 bases between. Germline V lookup: CDR1 KGHSY, CDR2 FQNENV. CDR3 length: 14 residues. Written as DNA, the CDR3 is TGTGCCAGCAGCCAATCGGGTGCTTCCTACGAGCAGTACTTC. Encoded protein: CASSQSGASYEQYF. The variable domain in full, with the rest retrieved from reference TRBV16 and TRBJ2-7, is GEEVAQTPKHLVRGEGQKAKLYCAPIKGHSYVFWYQQVLKNEFKFLISFQNENVFDETGMPKERFSAKCLPNSPCSLEIQATKLEDSAVYFCASSQSGASYEQYFGPGTRLTVT.

J is TRBJ2-7 and V is TRBV11-2; 7 bases match TRBD1. J lost 2 bases, V lost 4 bases, and 8 bases had no gene match. This CDR3 region has 15 residues. Looked up from germline, CDR1 is SGHAT and CDR2 is FQNNGV. CDR3 region: CASSYGTGVPYEQYF. CDR3 nucleotides: TGTGCCAGCAGCTATGGAACAGGGGTACCCTACGAGCAGTACTTC. The full variable domain, completed using reference TRBV11-2 and TRBJ2-7, is EAGVAQSPRYKIIEKRQSVAFWCNPISGHATLYWYQQILGQGPKLLIQFQNNGVVDDSQLPKDRFSAERLKGVDSTLKIQPAKLEDSAVYLCASSYGTGVPYEQYFGPGTRLTVT.

The V call is TRBV7-9, the J call TRBJ2-1; the match to TRBD2 covers 8 bases. Germline V lookup: CDR1 SEHNR, CDR2 FQNEAQ (reference sequence). The CDR3 sequence is 16 residues long. Trimming removed 5 bases from V and 3 bases from J; junction bases left unmatched: 9. CDR3 nucleotide sequence: TGTGCCAGCAGCCTCTCGGTAGCGGGATACTACAATGAGCAGTTCTTC. Translated: CASSLSVAGYYNEQFF.

V and J are TRBV4-3 and TRBJ2-7; D perhaps matches TRBD2 (5 bases). From germline, CDR1 is LGHNA and CDR2 YSLEER. V was pared by 3 bases and J by 6 bases, with 12 bases between. CDR3 length: 13 amino acids. The CDR3 protein is CASSHGGFAEQYF. For the CDR3, the DNA is TGCGCCAGCAGCCATGGCGGGTTCGCCGAGCAGTACTTC.

V and J are TRBV7-6 and TRBJ2-5; D unresolved. Germline loops: CDR1 SGHVS, CDR2 FNYEAQ. V was clipped by 2 bases and J by 5 bases, with 12 bases between them. CDR3 length: 14 residues. CDR3 in amino acids: CASSLRRVVETQYF. The CDR3 nucleotides read TGTGCCAGCAGCTTAAGAAGGGTCGTTGAGACCCAGTACTTC. The full variable domain, its missing parts supplied by reference TRBV7-6 and TRBJ2-5, is GAGVSQSPRYKVTKRGQDVALRCDPISGHVSLYWYRQALGQGPEFLTYFNYEAQQDKSGLPNDRFSAERPEGSISTLTIQRTEQRDSAMYRCASSLRRVVETQYFGPGTRLLVL.

This chain connects TRBV10-3 to TRBJ2-1; 12 bases are a match to TRBD2. The germline V gene has CDR1 ENHRY and CDR2 SYGVKD. The ends lost 3 bases at V and 8 bases at J; junction bases unmatched: 5. This CDR3 spans 15 amino acids. CDR3 sequence: CAISDGLAGIDEQFF. CDR3 sequence (DNA): TGTGCCATCAGTGACGGACTAGCGGGAATAGATGAGCAGTTCTTC.

The rearrangement uses TRBV2 and TRBJ1-4, with D maybe TRBD1 (5 bases). The V end lost 6 bases, the J end lost 7 bases, and 18 bases lay between the germline ends. This CDR3 is built from 15 residues. Germline V CDR1 and CDR2: SNHLY, FYNNEI. CDR3 loop: CASRSAGWEIEKLFF. In nucleotides, the CDR3 is TGTGCCAGCAGAAGCGCAGGGTGGGAGATTGAAAAACTGTTTTTT.

This clone was recorded only once. The chain carries TRBV27 and TRBJ2-7, with 10 bases fitting TRBD2. Germline V gives CDR1 MNHEY, CDR2 SMNVEV (reference sequence). The trim removed 6 bases at V and 2 bases at J, leaving 4 bases unmatched. The CDR3 runs 14 residues. The CDR3 coding sequence is TGTGCCAGCAGCGGTGGGACTAGCGCCTACGAGCAGTACTTC. Residues: CASSGGTSAYEQYF.

This clone was counted once. The chain's CDR3 is CASSPRGGDYEQYF. CDR3 bases: TGTGCCAGCAGCCCCCGTGGGGGGGACTACGAGCAGTACTTC. The chain uses TRBV9 and TRBJ2-7; TRBD2 matches at 7 bases. Germline V gene sequence: CDR1 SGDLS, CDR2 YYNGEE. V lost 4 bases to trimming and J lost 3 bases; unmatched junction nucleotides: 7. The CDR3 spans 14 residues.

This clone has just one count. V is TRBV10-3 and J is TRBJ1-1; D ambiguous. The CDR3 spans 16 residues. The V end lost 3 bases, the J end lost 0 bases, and 14 bases lay between the germline ends. In germline, CDR1 is ENHRY, CDR2 SYGVKD. CDR3 bases: TGTGCCATCAGTGATTGGGCAGTGGGCATGAACACTGAAGCTTTCTTT. It yields the protein CAISDWAVGMNTEAFF.

The chain combines TRBV7-2 with TRBJ2-1, with 11 positions matching TRBD1. Germline CDR1 and CDR2: SGHTA and FQGNSA. Trimming at V came to 5 bases and at J to 15 bases, leaving 3 bases not matched to a gene. The CDR3 consists of 11 residues. The CDR3 nucleotides read TGTGCCAGCAGCCAGGACAGGGGGCCGTTCTTC. This sequence encodes CASSQDRGPFF.

CDR3 sequence: CASSLFGSNQPQHF. CDR3 nucleotides: TGTGCCAGCAGTTTATTCGGTAGCAATCAGCCCCAGCATTTT. V usage is TRBV27 and J usage is TRBJ1-5; D uncertain. The germline gives CDR1 MNHEY, CDR2 SMNVEV (reference sequence). Trimming removed 1 base at V and 0 bases at J, with 4 bases between. The CDR3 is 14 amino acids.

Remarks on this clone: In the same sample, other DNA sequences code for this CDR3. The chain employs TRBV27 and TRBJ2-7; TRBD2 matches 15 bases. The CDR3 has 15 residues. Germline assignment: CDR1 MNHEY and CDR2 SMNVEV (reference sequence). V was pared by 6 bases and J by 4 bases, with 4 bases of the junction left unmatched. The CDR3 region has the DNA TGTGCCAGCAGCCTGGGGACTAGCGGGAGGTACGAGCAGTACTTC. Amino acids: CASSLGTSGRYEQYF.

This chain uses TRBV28 with TRBJ1-1; TRBD1 is a possible D gene (6 bases). Germline V CDR1 and CDR2: MDHEN, SYDVKM. V was cut by 2 bases and J by 3 bases, with 13 bases left in between. There are 15 residues in the CDR3. The CDR3 nucleotides are TGTGCCAGCAGTTTAAGGCGACAGGCAGACACTGAAGCTTTCTTT. It yields the protein CASSLRRQADTEAFF. Full variable domain (outside the CDR3, taken from reference TRBV28 and TRBJ1-1): DVKVTQSSRYLVKRTGEKVFLECVQDMDHENMFWYRQDPGLGLRLIYFSYDVKMKEKGDIPEGYSVSREKKERFSLILESASTNQTSMYLCASSLRRQADTEAFFGQGTRLTVV.